This T cell receptor beta chain is drawn from a study of blood T cell repertoires in COVID-19. Sequenced by immunoSEQ multiplex PCR; TCRdb stores in-frame clones only, minus some. The repertoire holds 200,000 to 300,000 clones, with roughly 76% as singletons. The CDR3 sequence is 17 residues long. Germline values: CDR1 LNHDA, CDR2 SQIVND (reference sequence). V trimming: 7 bases; J trimming: 5 bases; junction bases outside the gene matches: 18. The chain carries TRBV19 and TRBJ1-1; 8 bases are shared with TRBD1. This TCR derives from a woman of 80 years or more with COVID-19, enrolled during active disease. Input material: peripheral blood. The DNA for the CDR3 is TGTGCCAGTAACGATGGGTCCGCAGGGGGCGCGATTACTGAAGCTTTCTTT. It is translated as CASNDGSAGGAITEAFF.